Shown below are 10 T cell receptor beta chains from a single sample sequenced in a study of blood T cell repertoires in COVID-19. Method: immunoSEQ multiplex PCR; TCRdb's copy keeps in-frame clones and lacks some. The table shows about 250,000 clones, with approximately 85% occurring only once. The material sequenced was peripheral blood. These receptors all come from a human donor with COVID-19, enrolled during active disease. The donor label of this sample is uncertain.

The chain has TRBV21-1 and TRBJ2-7; the table's D call, TRBD2, was not checked against the DNA. TRBV21-1 is noted as a pseudogene. CDR3 length: 16 amino acids. Written as DNA, the CDR3 is TGTGCCAGCAGCAAAAAGCATACGGGAACAGCCTACGAGCAGTACTTC. Translating it yields CASSKKHTGTAYEQYF.

This clone was picked up a small number of times. The chain employs TRBV9 and TRBJ2-5; possibly TRBD2 for D (6 bases). Trimming pared 4 bases from V and 3 bases from J, leaving 13 bases between. This CDR3 region has 14 residues. Germline V gene data show CDR1 as SGDLS and CDR2 as YYNGEE. CDR3 in amino acids: CASSIRGGKETQYF. DNA for the CDR3: TGTGCCAGCAGCATTAGAGGAGGGAAAGAGACCCAGTACTTC.

V is TRBV29-1 and J is TRBJ2-3; D not certain. Per the germline V gene, CDR1 is SQVTM and CDR2 is ANQGSEA. Deletions cut 0 bases from V and 2 bases from J, with 9 bases between. The CDR3 is 14 residues long. The CDR3 DNA sequence: TGCAGCGTTGAAGATTTTGGCCACACAGATACGCAGTATTTT. Amino acid sequence: CSVEDFGHTDTQYF.

This chain connects TRBV5-1 to TRBJ2-3; TRBD2 agrees at 13 bases. The CDR3 contains 16 residues. V lost 4 bases to trimming and J lost 3 bases; unmatched junction nucleotides: 5. The V gene's germline CDR1 is SGHRS and CDR2 YFSETQ. The chain's CDR3 is CASSTGTSGMTDTQYF. The CDR3 DNA sequence: TGCGCCAGCAGCACCGGGACTAGCGGGATGACAGATACGCAGTATTTT.

The chain has TRBV9 and TRBJ1-2, with a possible D match to TRBD1 (5 bases). Germline CDR1 SGDLS, CDR2 YYNGEE. V was pared by 2 bases and J by 0 bases, with 11 bases between. The CDR3 is made up of 15 amino acids. The CDR3: CASSVMGEANYGYTF. CDR3 bases: TGTGCCAGCAGCGTGATGGGGGAGGCTAACTATGGCTACACCTTC.

Concerning this clone itself: Other DNA sequences from this sample encode an identical CDR3 as well. This sequence joins TRBV5-6 and TRBJ1-1; D is perhaps TRBD1 (5 bases). The CDR3 has 13 amino acids. CDR1 and CDR2 from the germline V gene are SGHDT and YYEEEE. V was trimmed by 5 bases and J by 5 bases, leaving 13 bases between them. Written as DNA, the CDR3 is TGTGCCAGCAGTTTAGCAGGGAATACTGAAGCTTTCTTT. Protein product: CASSLAGNTEAFF.

The chain uses TRBV5-6 and TRBJ2-7; D call uncertain. The V end lost 2 bases, the J end lost 2 bases, and 8 bases lay between the germline ends. The CDR3 runs 13 residues. Germline-derived CDR1 and CDR2 are SGHDT and YYEEEE. The CDR3 coding sequence is TGTGCCAGCAGCTTAGGCGGAACCTACGAGCAGTACTTC. It translates to CASSLGGTYEQYF.

The rearrangement joins TRBV2 to TRBJ1-2, with TRBD1 as a possible D gene (6 bases). V was shortened by 5 bases and J by 2 bases, with 12 bases between the two germline ends. The CDR3 is 14 residues long. CDR1 is SNHLY, CDR2 FYNNEI, per germline. CDR3 coding DNA: TGTGCCAGCAGTCCCGACAGGTTGAACTATGGCTACACCTTC. Protein: CASSPDRLNYGYTF.

The chain joins TRBV6-5 to TRBJ1-5; TRBD1 aligns across 9 bases. V gave up 6 bases and J gave up 7 bases; unmatched junction bases: 10. The CDR3 contains 15 residues. Per the germline V gene, CDR1 is MNHEY and CDR2 is SVGAGI. CDR3 residues: CASRVTGTGYQPQHF. CDR3 bases: TGTGCCAGCAGGGTGACCGGGACAGGGTACCAGCCCCAGCATTTT.

The genes are TRBV7-9 and TRBJ1-4; D gene uncertain. The length of the CDR3 is 16 residues. Germline-derived CDR1 and CDR2 are SEHNR and FQNEAQ (reference sequence). V shed 3 bases and J shed 8 bases, with 19 bases lying between them. For the CDR3, the DNA is TGTGCCAGCAGCTTTTTCGGCCGGGCCCGGGAGGAAAAACTGTTTTTT. Translation: CASSFFGRAREEKLFF.